This TCR beta chain stems from a study of cytomegalovirus exposure and HLA in healthy donors. Study results and limitations: In presence/absence analyses, roughly uniform sequencing depth across donors was assumed. Cytomegalovirus-associated TCR beta chains were listed, numbering 150 to 200.

The V gene's germline CDR1 is MRHNA and CDR2 SNTAGT. Trimming shortened V by 2 bases and J by 5 bases, and 4 bases separated the two germline ends. This CDR3 region has 13 residues. The PCR contained 60 Vbeta and 13 Jbeta primers. Sequencing was performed with immunoSEQ multiplex PCR; in TCRdb, only in-frame clones are kept and a portion is missing. There are 100,000 to 150,000 clones in the sample; around 73% occur only once, and approximately 11% lies in the top ten. This clone was seen a single time. The antigen remains unidentified. The chain couples TRBV6-4 to TRBJ1-6, with D unresolved. This TCR was sampled from a man between 25 and 39 years old in good health and CMV-seropositive. The sequencing sample was made of PBMCs. CDR3 sequence (DNA): TGTGCCAGCAGTGACACAGATAATTCACCCCTCCACTTT. This gives the protein CASSDTDNSPLHF.